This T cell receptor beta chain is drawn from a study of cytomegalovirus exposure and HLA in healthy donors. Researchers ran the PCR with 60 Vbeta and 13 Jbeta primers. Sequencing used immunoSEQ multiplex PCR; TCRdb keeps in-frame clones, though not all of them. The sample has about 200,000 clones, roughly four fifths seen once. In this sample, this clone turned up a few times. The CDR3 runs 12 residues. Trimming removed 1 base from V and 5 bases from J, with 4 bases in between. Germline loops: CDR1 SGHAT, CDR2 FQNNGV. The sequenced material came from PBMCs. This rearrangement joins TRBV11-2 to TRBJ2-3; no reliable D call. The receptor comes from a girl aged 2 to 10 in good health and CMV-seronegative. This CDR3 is CASSLARDTQYF. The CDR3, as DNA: TGTGCCAGCAGCTTAGCTCGAGATACGCAGTATTTT.